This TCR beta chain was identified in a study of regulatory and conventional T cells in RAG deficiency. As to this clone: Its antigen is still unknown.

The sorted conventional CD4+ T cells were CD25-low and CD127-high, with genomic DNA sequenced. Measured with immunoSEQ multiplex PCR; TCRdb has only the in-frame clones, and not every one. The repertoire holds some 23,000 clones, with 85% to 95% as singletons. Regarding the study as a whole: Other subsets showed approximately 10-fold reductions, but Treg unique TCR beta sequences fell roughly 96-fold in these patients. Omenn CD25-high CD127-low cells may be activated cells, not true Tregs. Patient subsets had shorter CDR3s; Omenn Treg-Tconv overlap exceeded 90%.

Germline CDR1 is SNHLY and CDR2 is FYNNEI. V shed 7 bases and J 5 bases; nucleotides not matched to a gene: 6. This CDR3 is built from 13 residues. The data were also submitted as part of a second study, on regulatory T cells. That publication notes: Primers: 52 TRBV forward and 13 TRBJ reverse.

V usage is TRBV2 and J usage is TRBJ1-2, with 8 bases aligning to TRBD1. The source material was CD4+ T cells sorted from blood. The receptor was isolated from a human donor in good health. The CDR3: CASTGGVGYGYTF. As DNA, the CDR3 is TGTGCCAGCACAGGGGGCGTCGGATATGGCTACACCTTC.